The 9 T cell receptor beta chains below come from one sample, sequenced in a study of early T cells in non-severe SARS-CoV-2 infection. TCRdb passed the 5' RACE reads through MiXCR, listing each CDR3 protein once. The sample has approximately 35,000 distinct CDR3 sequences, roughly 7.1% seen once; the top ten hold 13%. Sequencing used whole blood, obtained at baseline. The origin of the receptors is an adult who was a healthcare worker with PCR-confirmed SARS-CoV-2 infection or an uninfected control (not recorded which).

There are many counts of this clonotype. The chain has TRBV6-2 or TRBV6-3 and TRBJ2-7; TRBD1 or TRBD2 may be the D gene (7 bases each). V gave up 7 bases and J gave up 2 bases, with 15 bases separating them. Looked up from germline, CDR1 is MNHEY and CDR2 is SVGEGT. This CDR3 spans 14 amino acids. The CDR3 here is CASIRDSGTYEQYV. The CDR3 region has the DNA TGTGCCAGCATCCGGGACAGCGGGACCTACGAGCAGTACGTC.

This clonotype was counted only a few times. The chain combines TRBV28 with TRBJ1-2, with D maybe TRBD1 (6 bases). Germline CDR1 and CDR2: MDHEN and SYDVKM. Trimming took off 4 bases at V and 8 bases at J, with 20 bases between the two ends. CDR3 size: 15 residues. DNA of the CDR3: TGTGCCAGCAGTTGGAACAGGGCAAGGATAGGAGGCTACACCTTC. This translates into CASSWNRARIGGYTF.

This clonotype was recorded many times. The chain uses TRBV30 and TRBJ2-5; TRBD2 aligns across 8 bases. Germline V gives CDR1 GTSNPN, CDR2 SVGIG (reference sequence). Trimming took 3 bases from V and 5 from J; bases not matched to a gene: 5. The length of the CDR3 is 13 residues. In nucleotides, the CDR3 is TGTGCCTGGAGGAGGACTAGCAAGGAGACCCAGTACTTC. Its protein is CAWRRTSKETQYF. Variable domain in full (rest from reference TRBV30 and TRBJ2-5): SQTIHQWPATLVQPVGSPLSLECTVEGTSNPNLYWYRQAAGRGLQLLFYSVGIGQISSEVPQNLSASRPQDRQFILSSKKLLLSDSGFYLCAWRRTSKETQYFGPGTRLLVL.

The CDR3 DNA reads TGTGCCAGCAGTGAATATGCCAATACGCAGTATTTT. Translated, it gives CASSEYANTQYF. The chain joins TRBV6-1 to TRBJ2-3; D gene uncertain. Trimming stripped 2 bases from V and 7 bases from J, with 7 bases between. The CDR3 is 12 residues long. The germline gives CDR1 MNHNS, CDR2 SASEGT.

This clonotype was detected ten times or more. In DNA, the CDR3 is TGTGCCAGCAGCGTAGATCCGAGGACTAGCGGAGCCACAGATACGCAGTATTTT. It codes for CASSVDPRTSGATDTQYF. This sequence joins TRBV9 and TRBJ2-3; 10 bases are shared with TRBD2. The CDR3 loop spans 18 amino acids. Germline-derived CDR1 and CDR2 are SGDLS and YYNGEE. Losses at the gene ends were 0 bases for V and 2 bases for J; bases not matched to a gene: 9.

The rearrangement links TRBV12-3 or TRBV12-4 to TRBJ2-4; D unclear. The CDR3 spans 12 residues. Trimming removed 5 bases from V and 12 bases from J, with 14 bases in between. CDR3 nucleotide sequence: TGTGCCAGCAGTATCGACGCAGCAGCTCAGTACTTC. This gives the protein CASSIDAAAQYF.

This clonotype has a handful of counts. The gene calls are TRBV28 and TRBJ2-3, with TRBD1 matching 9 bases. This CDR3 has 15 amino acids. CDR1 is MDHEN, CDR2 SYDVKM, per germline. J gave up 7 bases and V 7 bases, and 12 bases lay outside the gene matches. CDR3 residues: CASIRGQGVINTQYF. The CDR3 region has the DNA TGTGCCAGCATCCGGGGACAGGGTGTGATAAATACGCAGTATTTT.

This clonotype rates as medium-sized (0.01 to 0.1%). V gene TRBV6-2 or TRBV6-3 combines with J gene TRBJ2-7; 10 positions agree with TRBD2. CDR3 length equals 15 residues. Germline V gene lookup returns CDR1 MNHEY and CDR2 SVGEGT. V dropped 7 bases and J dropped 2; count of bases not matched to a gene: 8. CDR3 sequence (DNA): TGTGCCAGCATTCCCAAAGCGGGAGGGACCTACGAGCAGTACTTC. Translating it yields CASIPKAGGTYEQYF.

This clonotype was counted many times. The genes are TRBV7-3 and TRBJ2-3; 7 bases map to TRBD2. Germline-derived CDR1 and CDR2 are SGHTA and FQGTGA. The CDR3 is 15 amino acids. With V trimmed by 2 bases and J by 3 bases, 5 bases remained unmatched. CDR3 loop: CASSLSPSGTDTQYF. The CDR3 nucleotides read TGTGCCAGCAGCTTATCCCCTAGCGGTACAGATACGCAGTATTTT.